This T cell receptor beta chain was profiled in a study of T cell responses to AZD1222 COVID-19 vaccine. Clones were sequenced by immunoSEQ multiplex PCR, and TCRdb holds only the in-frame ones, with some missing. The top ten hold roughly 1.5% of the sample, which has 92,000 or so clones, around 89% seen once. V lost 3 bases to trimming and J lost 3 bases; unmatched junction nucleotides: 2. This CDR3 has 14 amino acids. Germline CDR1 and CDR2: SGHAT and FQDESV (reference sequence). The origin of this receptor is an adult in good health. This specimen consisted of peripheral blood, obtained on day 0 of AZD1222 vaccination. The rearrangement joins TRBV11-1 to TRBJ2-7; 10 nucleotides agree with TRBD1. Here the CDR3 DNA reads TGTGCCAGCAGCTTTGGACAGGGGGGCTACGAGCAGTACTTC. Protein product: CASSFGQGGYEQYF. Complete variable domain (other parts from reference TRBV11-1 and TRBJ2-7): EAEVAQSPRYKITEKSQAVAFWCDPISGHATLYWYRQILGQGPELLVQFQDESVVDDSQLPKDRFSAERLKGVDSTLKIQPAELGDSAMYLCASSFGQGGYEQYFGPGTRLTVT.